This TCR beta chain stems from a study of blood T cell repertoires in COVID-19. Study background: The samples span acute and convalescent COVID-19 from the United States, Italy and Spain. T cells, B-cell-depleted T cells, or PBMCs provided the cDNA or gDNA that served as material.

Repertoires were generated with immunoSEQ multiplex PCR, while TCRdb's copy carries only in-frame clones and drops some. In the table there are 60,000 to 80,000 clones, around nine tenths of which are singletons. The CDR3 sequence is 14 residues long. Trimming removed 5 bases from V and 0 bases from J, with 11 bases in between. Germline V gene lookup returns CDR1 SGHRS and CDR2 YFSETQ. This clone was counted a single time. The sequenced sample consisted of peripheral blood. The chain is built from TRBV5-1 and TRBJ2-5, with a possible D match to TRBD1 (5 bases). The sequence was collected from a man in his 70s with acute or convalescent COVID-19. The CDR3 region has the DNA TGCGCCAGCAGTCCGGCAGGGTACCAAGAGACCCAGTACTTC. Translated: CASSPAGYQETQYF.